This record concerns one T cell receptor beta chain sequence. Repertoires were generated with immunoSEQ multiplex PCR, while TCRdb's copy carries only in-frame clones and drops some. The sample lists around 6,800 clones, roughly 80% occurring once. This sample is part of a study of immune evolution from preneoplasia to lung adenocarcinoma. What was sequenced was FFPE atypical adenomatous hyperplasia tissue from the lung. Subset here: atypical adenomatous hyperplasia (AAH), lung preneoplasia. The TCR originated in a donor aged 70 or older with lung adenocarcinoma. Some clones in this sample may be carry-over from other donors' samples.

The CDR3 DNA follows: TGTGCCAGCATCAAGGGAACCGGCCTAGGGAACACTGAAGCTTTCTTT. Protein: CASIKGTGLGNTEAFF. The chain is built from TRBV7-9 and TRBJ1-1; D not certain. The CDR3 sequence is 16 residues long. CDR1 and CDR2 (germline): SEHNR, FQNEAQ (reference sequence). V was trimmed by 7 bases and J by 1 base, leaving 19 bases between them.